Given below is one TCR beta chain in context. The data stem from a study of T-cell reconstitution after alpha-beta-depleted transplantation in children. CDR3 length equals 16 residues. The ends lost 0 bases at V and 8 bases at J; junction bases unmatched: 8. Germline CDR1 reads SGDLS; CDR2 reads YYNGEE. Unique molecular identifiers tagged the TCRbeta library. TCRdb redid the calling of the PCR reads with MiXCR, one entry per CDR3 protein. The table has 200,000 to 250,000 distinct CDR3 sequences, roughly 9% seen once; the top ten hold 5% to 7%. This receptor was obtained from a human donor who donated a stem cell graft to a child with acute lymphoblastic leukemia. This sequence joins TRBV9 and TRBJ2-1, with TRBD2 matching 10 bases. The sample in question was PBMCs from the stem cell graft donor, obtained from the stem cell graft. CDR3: CASSVGGSGGRDEQFF. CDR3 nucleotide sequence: TGTGCCAGCAGCGTAGGGGGTAGCGGGGGGAGGGATGAGCAGTTCTTC. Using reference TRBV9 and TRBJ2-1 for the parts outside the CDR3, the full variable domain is DSGVTQTPKHLITATGQRVTLRCSPRSGDLSVYWYQQSLDQGLQFLIQYYNGEERAKGNILERFSAQQFPDLHSELNLSSLELGDSALYFCASSVGGSGGRDEQFFGPGTRLTVL.